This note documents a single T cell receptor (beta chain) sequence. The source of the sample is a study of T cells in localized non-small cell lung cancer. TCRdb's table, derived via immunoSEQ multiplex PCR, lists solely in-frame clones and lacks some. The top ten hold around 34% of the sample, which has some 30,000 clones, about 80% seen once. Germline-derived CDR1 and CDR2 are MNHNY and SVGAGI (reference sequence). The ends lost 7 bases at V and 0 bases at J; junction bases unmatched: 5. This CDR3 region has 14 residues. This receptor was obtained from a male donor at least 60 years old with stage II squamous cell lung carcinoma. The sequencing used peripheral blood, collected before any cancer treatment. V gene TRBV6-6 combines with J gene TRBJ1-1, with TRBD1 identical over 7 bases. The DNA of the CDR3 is TGTGCCAGCACCCTAGGACAGGTGAACACTGAAGCTTTCTTT. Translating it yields CASTLGQVNTEAFF.